This TCR beta chain was profiled in a study of T cells after yellow fever vaccination. 5'RACE template switching added a universal primer site and UMIs to TCR cDNA. TCRdb fed the 5' RACE reads into MiXCR, producing one record per CDR3 protein. The profile covers hundreds of thousands of distinct CDR3 sequences, with 9% to 15% appearing a single time and about 15% taken by the ten largest. Study-level points and caveats: The CD4 compartment and the CD8 compartment contained a small share of clonotypes in common. Reappearance after the booster was observed for most primary-vaccination clones (about 95% CD4, roughly 90% CD8). Abundant contaminating clonotypes from the bulk population could appear in FACS-sorted repertoires.

Germline trimming cut 5 bases from V and 4 bases from J; bases unmatched to any gene: 9. Germline loops: CDR1 MNHNS, CDR2 SASEGT. This CDR3 is 16 amino acids long. In regard to this clonotype: Its antigen is unknown.

Material: PBMCs, obtained on the day of the yellow fever booster vaccination. The origin of this receptor is a man aged 30 to 45 who received the YFV17D yellow fever vaccine. V and J are TRBV6-1 and TRBJ2-3; 10 bases agree with TRBD2. CDR3 amino acids: CASSPGLAAIPDTQYF. CDR3 DNA: TGTGCCAGCAGTCCCGGACTAGCGGCAATACCAGATACGCAGTATTTT.